This T cell receptor (beta chain) was captured in a study of blood T cell repertoires in COVID-19. Sequencing was performed with immunoSEQ multiplex PCR; in TCRdb, only in-frame clones are kept and a portion is missing. The profile covers 69,000 or so clones, with 65% to 85% appearing a single time and about 4.4% taken by the ten largest. Trimming took 4 bases from V and 13 from J, leaving 20 bases between them. CDR3 length equals 14 residues. From germline, CDR1 is SGHRS and CDR2 YFSETQ. The rearrangement links TRBV5-1 to TRBJ1-4, with D perhaps TRBD1 (6 bases). Sequenced: peripheral blood. This sequence was found in an elderly woman with active or convalescent COVID-19. The DNA of the CDR3 is TGCGCCAGCAGCCCAGGGACACCCCATGAAGGACTGTTTTTT. Protein sequence: CASSPGTPHEGLFF.